Described below is a single T cell receptor beta chain sequence and its context. These data originate in a study of blood T cell repertoires in COVID-19. The overall study: There were acute and convalescent COVID-19 samples, and they came from the United States, Italy and Spain. PBMCs, B-cell-depleted T cells, or T cells provided the cDNA or gDNA that made up the material.

Germline V gives CDR1 MGHDK, CDR2 SYGVNS. V was cut by 6 bases and J by 4 bases, with 13 bases left in between. This CDR3 is built from 14 residues. Original processing notes: Nucleated cell counts were estimated from reference gene primer amplification. Clones were read by immunoSEQ multiplex PCR, and TCRdb kept only the in-frame ones, dropping some. V, J and clone size are taken as reported in that table, and D and trimming were inferred from the DNA itself. This table holds about 120,000 clones, approximately 85% found once. The sequencing input was peripheral blood. The chain links TRBV25-1 to TRBJ1-3; D is possibly TRBD1 (6 bases). The source is a human donor in a cohort sampled during active COVID-19. Here the CDR3 reads CASSSTGLGNTIYF. The DNA for the CDR3 is TGTGCCAGCAGCTCGACAGGATTGGGAAACACCATATATTTT.